The 26 T cell receptor beta chains in this list originate from one sample, sequenced in a study of neoadjuvant anti-PD-1 for oral cavity cancer. Data came from immunoSEQ multiplex PCR; TCRdb stores just in-frame clones and leaves some out. There are tens of thousands of clones in the sample; around four fifths occur only once, and nearly 3.5% lies in the top ten. The sequencing used PBMCs, collected before nivolumab (anti-PD-1) treatment. The origin of the receptors is a person between 35 and 79 years old with oral cavity squamous cell carcinoma.

V is TRBV5-8 and J is TRBJ1-2; D may be TRBD1 (5 bases). Trimming removed 4 bases at V and 6 bases at J, with 16 bases between. Germline V CDR1 and CDR2: SGHTS, YDEGEE. The CDR3 loop spans 14 amino acids. The CDR3 bases are TGTGCCAGCAGCGGGGCGACAGAAGTCCATGGCTACACCTTC. Protein: CASSGATEVHGYTF. Filled out from reference TRBV5-8 and TRBJ1-2, the complete variable domain reads EAGVTQSPTHLIKTRGQQATLRCSPISGHTSVYWYQQALGLGLQFLLWYDEGEERNRGNFPPRFSGRQFPNYSSELNVNALELEDSALYLCASSGATEVHGYTFGSGTRLTVV.

This clone was detected only a few times. This chain links TRBV7-8 with TRBJ1-2; D uncertain. The CDR3 totals 14 residues. V shed 1 base and J shed 2 bases, with 8 bases lying between them. Per the germline V gene, CDR1 is SGHVS and CDR2 is FQNEAQ. For the CDR3, the DNA is TGTGCCAGCAGCTTAGGAAGACGGAACTATGGCTACACCTTC. Encoded protein: CASSLGRRNYGYTF.

DNA of the CDR3: TGCGCCAGCAGCCAAAGGCCCGGCAAAAACTATGGCTACACCTTC. It yields the protein CASSQRPGKNYGYTF. This chain links TRBV5-1 with TRBJ1-2, with D unresolved. CDR1 SGHRS and CDR2 YFSETQ come from the germline V gene. This CDR3 is built from 15 residues. V lost 4 bases to trimming and J lost 2 bases, with 15 bases between them.

The gene calls are TRBV5-1 and TRBJ1-1; no clear D gene. The CDR3 contains 13 residues. Germline assignment: CDR1 SGHRS and CDR2 YFSETQ. Trimming removed 5 bases from V and 0 bases from J, with 8 bases in between. As DNA, the CDR3 is TGCGCCAGCAGGGAGGAAATGAACACTGAAGCTTTCTTT. It yields the protein CASREEMNTEAFF.

Only one count was recorded for this clone. Here the CDR3 reads CASSLDQGNYEQYF. In nucleotides, the CDR3 is TGTGCCAGCAGCTTGGACCAGGGGAACTACGAGCAGTACTTC. The V call is TRBV5-4, the J call TRBJ2-7; tentative D call: TRBD1 (6 bases). V lost 0 bases to trimming and J lost 3 bases, with 10 bases between them. CDR3 length: 14 amino acids. Germline CDR1 and CDR2: SGHNT and YYREEE (reference sequence).

V usage is TRBV5-1 and J usage is TRBJ2-5; D is tentatively TRBD1 or TRBD2 (5 bases each). The CDR3 spans 14 residues. The ends were cut back, 4 bases at V and 2 bases at J, with 12 bases in the middle. Germline CDR1 and CDR2: SGHRS and YFSETQ. The CDR3 loop is CASSGGWSQETQYF. CDR3 in DNA: TGCGCCAGCAGCGGGGGTTGGTCGCAAGAGACCCAGTACTTC.

V gene TRBV19 combines with J gene TRBJ1-3, with D unclear. V was clipped by 1 base and J by 0 bases, with 7 bases between them. From germline, CDR1 is LNHDA and CDR2 SQIVND (reference sequence). The CDR3 has 15 amino acids. In DNA form, the CDR3 reads TGTGCCAGTAGTATAGCCCCGGACTCTGGAAACACCATATATTTT. Encoded protein: CASSIAPDSGNTIYF. The whole variable domain, filled in from reference TRBV19 and TRBJ1-3, reads DGGITQSPKYLFRKEGQNVTLSCEQNLNHDAMYWYRQDPGQGLRLIYYSQIVNDFQKGDIAEGYSVSREKKESFPLTVTSAQKNPTAFYLCASSIAPDSGNTIYFGEGSWLTVV.

The chain couples TRBV29-1 to TRBJ1-2; D unresolved. This CDR3 has 11 amino acids. From germline, CDR1 is SQVTM and CDR2 ANQGSEA. Trimming stripped 4 bases from V and 10 bases from J, with 13 bases between. As DNA, the CDR3 is TGCAGCGTTGTCCTTTTTATGGACTACACCTTC. Amino acids: CSVVLFMDYTF.

The CDR3: CASSETPGGGTEAFF. Written as DNA, the CDR3 is TGTGCCAGCAGTGAAACTCCGGGTGGGGGCACTGAAGCTTTCTTT. The gene calls are TRBV6-1 and TRBJ1-1; a possible D gene is TRBD1 (5 bases). Trimming cost V 2 bases and J 4 bases, with 14 bases left between them. CDR3 length: 15 residues. The V gene's germline CDR1 is MNHNS and CDR2 SASEGT.

The chain is built from TRBV9 and TRBJ1-5; D is unclear. Per the germline V gene, CDR1 is SGDLS and CDR2 is YYNGEE. The CDR3 runs 13 residues. The V end lost 2 bases, the J end lost 0 bases, and 3 bases lay between the germline ends. This CDR3 is CASSVHSNQPQHF. The CDR3 region has the DNA TGTGCCAGCAGCGTCCATAGCAATCAGCCCCAGCATTTT. The full variable domain, completed using reference TRBV9 and TRBJ1-5, is DSGVTQTPKHLITATGQRVTLRCSPRSGDLSVYWYQQSLDQGLQFLIQYYNGEERAKGNILERFSAQQFPDLHSELNLSSLELGDSALYFCASSVHSNQPQHFGDGTRLSIL.

The J gene is TRBJ1-2, the V gene TRBV10-2; D is ambiguous. The germline gives CDR1 WSHSY, CDR2 SAAADI. V was trimmed by 0 bases and J by 6 bases, leaving 8 bases between them. The CDR3 contains 13 residues. CDR3 loop: CASSESGGHGYTF. CDR3 nucleotide sequence: TGCGCCAGCAGTGAGTCAGGAGGACATGGCTACACCTTC.

Remarks on this clone: At one boundary the junction diverges from the germline segment, which might be a read error. The V and J genes are TRBV7-7 and TRBJ2-2; D gene ambiguous. The V gene's germline CDR1 is SSHAT and CDR2 FNYEAQ (reference sequence). The CDR3 has 14 amino acids. In DNA form, the CDR3 reads TGTGCTAGCAGCCCCAATTATGGCACCGGGGAGCTGTTTTTT. Protein sequence: CASSPNYGTGELFF.

The chain links TRBV2 to TRBJ2-4; no firm D call. The CDR3 extends over 14 amino acids. V was pared by 7 bases and J by 0 bases, with 10 bases between. Germline CDR1 reads SNHLY; CDR2 reads FYNNEI. CDR3 sequence (DNA): TGTGCCAGCAATCAGGTTCTAGCCAAAAACATTCAGTACTTC. Translation gives CASNQVLAKNIQYF.

This chain links TRBV29-1 with TRBJ2-2; unclear D gene. The CDR3 totals 11 residues. Trimming removed 4 bases from V and 6 bases from J, with 6 bases in between. Germline values: CDR1 SQVTM, CDR2 ANQGSEA. The DNA for the CDR3 is TGCAGCGTTGCGGACCCCGGGGAGCTGTTTTTT. Amino acid sequence: CSVADPGELFF.

The chain links TRBV20-1 to TRBJ2-7; 8 nucleotides agree with TRBD2. Germline trimming cut 5 bases from V and 6 bases from J; bases unmatched to any gene: 3. The CDR3 has 11 amino acids. The germline V gene encodes CDR1 DFQATT and CDR2 SNEGSKA (reference sequence). The CDR3 region has the DNA TGCAGTGCTCCCCGGGAGGGCGAGCAGTACTTC. As protein: CSAPREGEQYF.

The chain has TRBV7-9 and TRBJ2-3, with TRBD2 identical over 8 bases. The CDR3 extends over 17 amino acids. The V gene's germline CDR1 is SEHNR and CDR2 FQNEAQ (reference sequence). The ends lost 2 bases at V and 5 bases at J; junction bases unmatched: 12. CDR3 coding DNA: TGTGCCAGCAGCTTAAAGCCCGCTAAGCGGGGGAGAGATACGCAGTATTTT. Its protein product is CASSLKPAKRGRDTQYF.

The V gene is TRBV19, the J gene TRBJ1-1, with no clear D. V lost 5 bases to trimming and J lost 3 bases, with 16 bases between them. The CDR3 is 15 amino acids. Germline assignment: CDR1 LNHDA and CDR2 SQIVND (reference sequence). CDR3 amino acids: CASSPNSGRHTEAFF. The CDR3, as DNA: TGTGCCAGTAGTCCCAATTCAGGACGGCACACTGAAGCTTTCTTT.

The V gene is TRBV7-9, the J gene TRBJ1-2; D call uncertain. V lost 5 bases, J lost 4 bases, and 20 bases lay in between. Germline V gives CDR1 SEHNR, CDR2 FQNEAQ (reference sequence). The CDR3 length is 16 residues. The CDR3 protein is CASSVVFRAAGYGYTF. The CDR3 coding sequence is TGTGCCAGCAGCGTAGTCTTCCGGGCAGCCGGCTATGGCTACACCTTC.

V and J are TRBV20-1 and TRBJ1-3; D gene unclear. The germline gives CDR1 DFQATT, CDR2 SNEGSKA (reference sequence). The CDR3 is 11 residues long. The germline V and J ends were trimmed by 1 base and 6 bases, with 4 bases remaining between them. This CDR3 is CSARVLNTIYF. In DNA, the CDR3 is TGCAGTGCTAGAGTCCTAAACACCATATATTTT.

The CDR3 spells CAARRDREHYEQYF. The DNA of the CDR3 is TGTGCCGCGCGCCGGGACAGGGAACACTACGAGCAGTACTTC. The chain employs TRBV10-3 and TRBJ2-7; TRBD1 matches 9 bases. The trim removed 11 bases at V and 3 bases at J, leaving 11 bases unmatched. Germline lookup yields CDR1 ENHRY and CDR2 SYGVKD. CDR3 size: 14 residues.

This chain uses TRBV7-9 with TRBJ1-6, with 7 bases aligning to TRBD1. This CDR3 comprises 14 residues. V lost 5 bases and J lost 13; bases outside the gene matches: 11. Looked up from germline, CDR1 is SEHNR and CDR2 is FQNEAQ (reference sequence). CDR3 sequence (DNA): TGTGCCAGCAGCCAGACAGGGTCGATGAGTCCCCTCCACTTT. It translates to CASSQTGSMSPLHF. The full variable domain, its missing parts supplied by reference TRBV7-9 and TRBJ1-6, is DTGVSQNPRHKITKRGQNVTFRCDPISEHNRLYWYRQTLGQGPEFLTYFQNEAQLEKSRLLSDRFSAERPKGSFSTLEIQRTEQGDSAMYLCASSQTGSMSPLHFGNGTRLTVT.

This clone was detected once. This chain connects TRBV21-1 to TRBJ2-7; the table names TRBD1, a call not compared with the DNA. TRBV21-1 is a known pseudogene. CDR3 length: 14 residues. The DNA for the CDR3 is TGTGCCAGCAGCCCCGGGACAGGGTCCTACGAGCAGTACTTC. Its translation is CASSPGTGSYEQYF.

This chain uses TRBV7-7 with TRBJ2-2; D perhaps matches TRBD2 (7 bases). The CDR3 extends over 14 amino acids. Germline V CDR1 and CDR2: SSHAT, FNYEAQ (reference sequence). As DNA, the CDR3 is TGTGCTAGCGGACTTGGGGGGGCCGGCGGGGAGCTGTTTTTT. Translating gives CASGLGGAGGELFF.

V usage is TRBV13 and J usage is TRBJ1-2, with no clear D. The CDR3 consists of 14 residues. V lost 1 base and J 2 bases, leaving 8 bases between the germline ends. Looked up from germline, CDR1 is PRHDT and CDR2 is FYEKMQ (reference sequence). The CDR3 sequence is CASSLEGFNYGYTF. The CDR3 coding sequence is TGTGCCAGCAGCTTAGAGGGCTTCAACTATGGCTACACCTTC.

The chain recombines TRBV5-4 with TRBJ2-2, with 7 bases aligning to TRBD1. The CDR3 totals 15 residues. V lost 4 bases and J lost 3; bases outside the gene matches: 6. CDR1 is SGHNT and CDR2 is YYREEE in the germline V gene (reference sequence). Here the CDR3 reads CASSRGQDYTGELFF. The CDR3 region has the DNA TGTGCCAGCAGCCGCGGACAGGATTACACCGGGGAGCTGTTTTTT.

V gene TRBV5-4 combines with J gene TRBJ1-1, with no clear D. Germline lookup yields CDR1 SGHNT and CDR2 YYREEE (reference sequence). This CDR3 is 15 amino acids long. V was shortened by 4 bases and J by 0 bases, with 13 bases between the two germline ends. Here the CDR3 DNA reads TGTGCCAGCAGCCCTACCGGACGGTTGAACACTGAAGCTTTCTTT. This translates into CASSPTGRLNTEAFF. The whole variable domain, filled in from reference TRBV5-4 and TRBJ1-1, reads ETGVTQSPTHLIKTRGQQVTLRCSSQSGHNTVSWYQQALGQGPQFIFQYYREEENGRGNFPPRFSGLQFPNYSSELNVNALELDDSALYLCASSPTGRLNTEAFFGQGTRLTVV.